Sequencing of this T cell receptor (beta chain) was carried out in a study of blood T cell repertoires in COVID-19. The assay was immunoSEQ multiplex PCR, and TCRdb's table has in-frame clones only and misses some. Of roughly 30,000 clones in the sample, 60% to 80% were seen once. V was clipped by 1 base and J by 4 bases, with 5 bases between them. This CDR3 is 13 amino acids long. This clone is medium-sized. V usage is TRBV12-3 or TRBV12-4 and J usage is TRBJ2-1; the D is unclear. Sequencing was done on a sample of peripheral blood. This clonotype was sampled from a woman in her sixties with acute or convalescent COVID-19. Written as DNA, the CDR3 is TGTGCCAGCAGTTTAGGCGAGTACAATGAGCAGTTCTTC. Protein sequence: CASSLGEYNEQFF.